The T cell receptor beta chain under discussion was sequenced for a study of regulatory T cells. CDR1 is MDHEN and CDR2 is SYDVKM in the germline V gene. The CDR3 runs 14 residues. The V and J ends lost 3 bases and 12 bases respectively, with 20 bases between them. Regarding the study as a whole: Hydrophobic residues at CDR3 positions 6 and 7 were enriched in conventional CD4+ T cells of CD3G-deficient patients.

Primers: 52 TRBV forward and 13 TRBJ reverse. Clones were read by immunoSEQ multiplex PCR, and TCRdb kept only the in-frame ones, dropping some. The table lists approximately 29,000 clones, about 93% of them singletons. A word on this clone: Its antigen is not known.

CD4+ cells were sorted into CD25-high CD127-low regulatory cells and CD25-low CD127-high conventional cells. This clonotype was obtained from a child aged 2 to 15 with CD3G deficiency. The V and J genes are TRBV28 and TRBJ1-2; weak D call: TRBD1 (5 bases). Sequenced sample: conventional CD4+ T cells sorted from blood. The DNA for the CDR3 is TGTGCCAGCAGTTTGGGTCGACAGCCTGGGGCTCACACCTTC. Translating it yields CASSLGRQPGAHTF.